What follows are 25 T cell receptor beta chains derived from one specimen sequenced in a study of cytomegalovirus exposure and HLA in healthy donors. Assay used: immunoSEQ multiplex PCR; TCRdb lists only in-frame clones, some missing. Among about 180,000 clones, approximately 81% were seen once, and the ten largest hold approximately 16%. Sequences were obtained from PBMCs. These TCRs come from a young man in good health and CMV-seropositive.

The rearrangement links TRBV5-4 to TRBJ2-6; TRBD1 agrees at 10 bases. Germline trimming cut 3 bases from V and 4 bases from J; bases unmatched to any gene: 7. Germline lookup yields CDR1 SGHNT and CDR2 YYREEE (reference sequence). The length of the CDR3 is 17 residues. Written as DNA, the CDR3 is TGTGCCAGCAGCTCCGGGACAGGGGCTTCCGGGGCCAACGTCCTGACTTTC. Translating it yields CASSSGTGASGANVLTF.

The rearrangement joins TRBV5-1 to TRBJ1-1; 7 bases match TRBD1. CDR1 is SGHRS and CDR2 is YFSETQ in the germline V gene. The CDR3 has 18 amino acids. J lost 2 bases, V lost 0 bases, and 13 bases had no gene match. CDR3 nucleotide sequence: TGCGCCAGCAGCTTGGCGGGACAGCTGCTGGAGTTTAACACTGAAGCTTTCTTT. This codes for CASSLAGQLLEFNTEAFF.

The chain links TRBV4-2 to TRBJ2-7, with 7 bases fitting TRBD1. CDR3 length equals 16 residues. J was trimmed by 3 bases and V by 0 bases; bases with no gene match: 8. From germline, CDR1 is LGHNA and CDR2 YNFKEQ. The DNA for the CDR3 is TGTGCCAGCAGCCAAGATGTCCGGGACAGCAGCTACGAGCAGTACTTC. Translating gives CASSQDVRDSSYEQYF.

This clone appeared a few times. The rearrangement links TRBV29-1 to TRBJ1-2, with D unclear. Germline CDR1 reads SQVTM; CDR2 reads ANQGSEA. Deletions cut 5 bases from V and 8 bases from J, with 9 bases between. The CDR3 contains 10 residues. CDR3 region: CSVLTKGYTF. CDR3 DNA: TGCAGCGTTTTGACTAAGGGCTACACCTTC.

This sequence joins TRBV6-6 and TRBJ2-5, with a tentative D call TRBD2 (6 bases). The V end lost 8 bases, the J end lost 4 bases, and 23 bases lay between the germline ends. This CDR3 spans 16 amino acids. Per germline, CDR1 MNHNY and CDR2 SVGAGI (reference sequence). This CDR3 reads CASSQGEAGTGETQYF. CDR3 nucleotide sequence: TGTGCCAGCTCCCAAGGGGAGGCGGGAACGGGAGAGACCCAGTACTTC.

The rearrangement uses TRBV4-1 and TRBJ2-5, with 9 bases that match TRBD1. CDR3 length: 15 amino acids. Losses at the gene ends were 1 base for V and 3 bases for J; bases not matched to a gene: 3. From germline, CDR1 is MGHRA and CDR2 YSYEKL. The CDR3 bases are TGCGCCAGCAGCCAAGGAGGACAGGGGAAAGAGACCCAGTACTTC. It translates to CASSQGGQGKETQYF.

V is TRBV27 and J is TRBJ2-1, with D maybe TRBD1 (5 bases). The CDR3 is made up of 14 amino acids. The germline CDR1 and CDR2 sequences are MNHEY and SMNVEV (reference sequence). The ends were cut back, 2 bases at V and 4 bases at J, with 9 bases in the middle. This CDR3 is CASSLTGYYNEQFF. The CDR3, as DNA: TGTGCCAGCAGTTTAACAGGTTATTACAATGAGCAGTTCTTC.

The V gene is TRBV5-1, the J gene TRBJ2-3; no reliable D call. The length of the CDR3 is 15 residues. V was pared by 0 bases and J by 1 base, with 9 bases between. From germline, CDR1 is SGHRS and CDR2 YFSETQ. The DNA for the CDR3 is TGCGCCAGCAGCTTGGCCACGCAGGGCACAGATACGCAGTATTTT. Translating gives CASSLATQGTDTQYF.

The CDR3 sequence: CASSLGQGVTGELFF. The CDR3 DNA follows: TGTGCCAGCTCACTTGGACAGGGGGTCACCGGGGAGCTGTTTTTT. This chain connects TRBV18 to TRBJ2-2, with TRBD1 matching over 10 bases. CDR3 length: 15 residues. V gave up 4 bases and J gave up 4 bases; unmatched junction bases: 3. Germline-derived CDR1 and CDR2 are KGHSH and LQKENI.

The J gene is TRBJ1-3, the V gene TRBV28; weak D call: TRBD1 (6 bases). V lost 5 bases and J 2 bases, leaving 13 bases between the germline ends. The germline V gene has CDR1 MDHEN and CDR2 SYDVKM. This CDR3 contains 15 residues. CDR3 in amino acids: CASSPGAVPGNTIYF. The CDR3 region has the DNA TGTGCCAGCAGTCCAGGGGCAGTACCTGGAAACACCATATATTTT. The whole variable domain, filled in from reference TRBV28 and TRBJ1-3, reads DVKVTQSSRYLVKRTGEKVFLECVQDMDHENMFWYRQDPGLGLRLIYFSYDVKMKEKGDIPEGYSVSREKKERFSLILESASTNQTSMYLCASSPGAVPGNTIYFGEGSWLTVV.

The chain has TRBV11-2 and TRBJ2-2, with a tentative D call TRBD1 (5 bases). The CDR3 covers 14 residues. Trimming removed 5 bases from V and 8 bases from J, with 15 bases in between. Germline CDR1 is SGHAT and CDR2 is FQNNGV. The DNA for the CDR3 is TGTGCCAGCAGCCCTCTGGGGCTCAGGGGGGAGCTGTTTTTT. Protein sequence: CASSPLGLRGELFF. The variable domain in full, with the rest retrieved from reference TRBV11-2 and TRBJ2-2, is EAGVAQSPRYKIIEKRQSVAFWCNPISGHATLYWYQQILGQGPKLLIQFQNNGVVDDSQLPKDRFSAERLKGVDSTLKIQPAKLEDSAVYLCASSPLGLRGELFFGEGSRLTVL.

This chain connects TRBV5-1 to TRBJ2-5; D perhaps matches TRBD2 (6 bases). The ends were cut back, 1 base at V and 7 bases at J, with 14 bases in the middle. Germline values: CDR1 SGHRS, CDR2 YFSETQ. The CDR3 runs to 14 residues. Here the CDR3 DNA reads TGCGCCAGCAGCTTGAATAGGCAGGGAGGGACCCAGTACTTC. It yields the protein CASSLNRQGGTQYF. The full variable domain, completed using reference TRBV5-1 and TRBJ2-5, is KAGVTQTPRYLIKTRGQQVTLSCSPISGHRSVSWYQQTPGQGLQFLFEYFSETQRNKGNFPGRFSGRQFSNSRSEMNVSTLELGDSALYLCASSLNRQGGTQYFGPGTRLLVL.

The V gene is TRBV19, the J gene TRBJ1-2, with 8 bases that match TRBD1. The junction had 7 bases not matched to a gene; V was cut back by 7 bases and J by 6 bases. The CDR3 is made up of 13 amino acids. Germline CDR1 and CDR2: LNHDA and SQIVND (reference sequence). The CDR3 sequence: CASTSRGLNGYTF. The CDR3 coding sequence is TGTGCCAGTACCTCCAGGGGGCTAAATGGCTACACCTTC. Full variable domain (rest looked up from reference TRBV19 and TRBJ1-2): DGGITQSPKYLFRKEGQNVTLSCEQNLNHDAMYWYRQDPGQGLRLIYYSQIVNDFQKGDIAEGYSVSREKKESFPLTVTSAQKNPTAFYLCASTSRGLNGYTFGSGTRLTVV.

The rearrangement uses TRBV28 and TRBJ2-2, with a weak D call TRBD1 (5 bases). The CDR3 is 15 residues long. The germline gives CDR1 MDHEN, CDR2 SYDVKM. Between the trimmed V and J ends, which lost 6 bases and 1 base, there was a span of 12 bases. The CDR3 is CASRGPTGNTGELFF. The CDR3, as DNA: TGTGCCAGCAGGGGGCCTACTGGGAACACCGGGGAGCTGTTTTTT. Complete variable domain (other parts from reference TRBV28 and TRBJ2-2): DVKVTQSSRYLVKRTGEKVFLECVQDMDHENMFWYRQDPGLGLRLIYFSYDVKMKEKGDIPEGYSVSREKKERFSLILESASTNQTSMYLCASRGPTGNTGELFFGEGSRLTVL.

V is TRBV19 and J is TRBJ2-1; D ambiguous. Germline CDR1 LNHDA, CDR2 SQIVND (reference sequence). Trimming removed 1 base from V and 3 bases from J, with 10 bases in between. CDR3 length equals 15 residues. In DNA form, the CDR3 reads TGTGCCAGTAGTATAGCCGGAGTCGGCTACAATGAGCAGTTCTTC. Translating gives CASSIAGVGYNEQFF.

For the CDR3, the DNA is TGTGCCAGCTCACCCAGGGACAGTAAAGAGACCCAGTACTTC. It translates to CASSPRDSKETQYF. The rearrangement links TRBV18 to TRBJ2-5; 7 bases agree with TRBD1. V was pared by 3 bases and J by 3 bases, with 4 bases of the junction left unmatched. The CDR3 sequence is 14 residues long. The V gene's germline CDR1 is KGHSH and CDR2 LQKENI.

This chain links TRBV28 with TRBJ2-7; D possibly corresponds to TRBD2 (6 bases). Between the trimmed V and J ends, which lost 7 bases and 4 bases, there was a span of 20 bases. Germline CDR1 reads MDHEN; CDR2 reads SYDVKM. The length of the CDR3 is 15 residues. CDR3 sequence (DNA): TGTGCCAGCACCCCTTCCCAGGACTATTTGTACGAGCAGTACTTC. Amino acid sequence: CASTPSQDYLYEQYF. Supplemented by reference TRBV28 and TRBJ2-7, the full variable domain reads DVKVTQSSRYLVKRTGEKVFLECVQDMDHENMFWYRQDPGLGLRLIYFSYDVKMKEKGDIPEGYSVSREKKERFSLILESASTNQTSMYLCASTPSQDYLYEQYFGPGTRLTVT.

This chain connects TRBV28 to TRBJ2-5; 7 nucleotides align to TRBD2. CDR3 length: 13 amino acids. Germline V lookup: CDR1 MDHEN, CDR2 SYDVKM. The junction had 3 bases not matched to a gene; V was cut back by 5 bases and J by 3 bases. CDR3 residues: CASSPGLEETQYF. The CDR3 nucleotides read TGTGCCAGCAGTCCCGGACTAGAAGAGACCCAGTACTTC.

A single count supports this clone. The V gene is TRBV18, the J gene TRBJ1-1; D remains unclear. Germline-derived CDR1 and CDR2 are KGHSH and LQKENI. Trimming shortened V by 3 bases and J by 3 bases, and 11 bases separated the two germline ends. The CDR3 is made up of 14 amino acids. The CDR3 DNA is TGTGCCAGCTCACCTCCGGGTTTGTACACTGAAGCTTTCTTT. Amino acid sequence: CASSPPGLYTEAFF.

V is TRBV19 and J is TRBJ1-2; 8 positions agree with TRBD1. The CDR3 runs to 15 residues. Trimming took 7 bases from V and 5 from J; bases not matched to a gene: 12. Germline V lookup: CDR1 LNHDA, CDR2 SQIVND (reference sequence). This CDR3 reads CASMGAGTGQYGYTF. The CDR3 DNA reads as TGTGCCAGTATGGGTGCCGGGACAGGTCAATATGGCTACACCTTC.

The CDR3 spells CASSLAIQGYQETQYF. CDR3 in DNA: TGTGCCAGCAGCTTGGCAATCCAGGGTTACCAAGAGACCCAGTACTTC. V and J are TRBV5-6 and TRBJ2-5; D might be TRBD1 (5 bases). Between the trimmed V and J ends, which lost 0 bases and 0 bases, there was a span of 12 bases. The CDR3 extends over 16 amino acids. CDR1 and CDR2 (germline): SGHDT, YYEEEE. The full variable domain, rest sourced from reference TRBV5-6 and TRBJ2-5, is DAGVTQSPTHLIKTRGQQVTLRCSPKSGHDTVSWYQQALGQGPQFIFQYYEEEERQRGNFPDRFSGHQFPNYSSELNVNALLLGDSALYLCASSLAIQGYQETQYFGPGTRLLVL.

On this clone itself: Other DNA sequences in this specimen translate into the identical CDR3. This rearrangement joins TRBV7-3 to TRBJ2-1, with 8 bases matching TRBD2. The J segment lost 1 base and the V segment lost 4 bases, leaving 3 bases of the junction unmatched. Germline lookup yields CDR1 SGHTA and CDR2 FQGTGA. The CDR3 totals 15 residues. The CDR3 region is CASSSGGGSYNEQFF. The CDR3 DNA reads TGTGCCAGCAGCTCCGGGGGGGGTTCCTACAATGAGCAGTTCTTC.

This chain connects TRBV9 to TRBJ2-2; 11 bases agree with TRBD2. V was pared by 3 bases and J by 9 bases, with 7 bases of the junction left unmatched. Germline values: CDR1 SGDLS, CDR2 YYNGEE. The CDR3 covers 15 residues. For the CDR3, the DNA is TGTGCCAGCAGCGCTACTAGCGGGGGCCCACGGGAGCTGTTTTTT. It is translated as CASSATSGGPRELFF.

The chain recombines TRBV20-1 with TRBJ1-2, with a weak D call TRBD1 (6 bases). Trimming cost V 5 bases and J 8 bases, with 12 bases left between them. Germline CDR1 DFQATT, CDR2 SNEGSKA (reference sequence). This CDR3 has 11 residues. The DNA of the CDR3 is TGCAGTGCTCAGGGAGGGGGAGGCTACACCTTC. Amino acids: CSAQGGGGYTF.

This clone was seen just once. Other DNA variants within this sample encode the same CDR3. This sequence joins TRBV27 and TRBJ1-2, with 8 bases identical to TRBD1. CDR3 length: 15 amino acids. Germline V CDR1 and CDR2: MNHEY, SMNVEV (reference sequence). The trim removed 3 bases at V and 4 bases at J, leaving 7 bases unmatched. CDR3 coding DNA: TGTGCCAGCAGTTTCTCGGACAGGGTCGGCTATGGCTACACCTTC. Amino acids: CASSFSDRVGYGYTF.